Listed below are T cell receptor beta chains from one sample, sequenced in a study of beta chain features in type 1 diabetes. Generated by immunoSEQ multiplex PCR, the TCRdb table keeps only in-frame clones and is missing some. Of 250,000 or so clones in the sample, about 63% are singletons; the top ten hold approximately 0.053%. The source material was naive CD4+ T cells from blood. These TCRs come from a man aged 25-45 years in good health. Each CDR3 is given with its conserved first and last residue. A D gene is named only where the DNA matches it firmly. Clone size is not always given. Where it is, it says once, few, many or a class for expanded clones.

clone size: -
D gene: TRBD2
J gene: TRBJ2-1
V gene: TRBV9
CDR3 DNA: TGTGCCAGCAGCGCCCGGACTAGCGGGAATGAGCAGTTCTTC
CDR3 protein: CASSARTSGNEQFF

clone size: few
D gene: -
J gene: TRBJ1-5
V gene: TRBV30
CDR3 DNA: TGTGCCTGGAGTCTAGGGAGTGTTAATCAGCCCCAGCATTTT
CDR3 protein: CAWSLGSVNQPQHF

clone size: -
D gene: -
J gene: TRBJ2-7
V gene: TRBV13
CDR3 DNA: TGTGCCAGCAGCGCCCGAAGGGCTGGCGAGCAGTACTTC
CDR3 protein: CASSARRAGEQYF

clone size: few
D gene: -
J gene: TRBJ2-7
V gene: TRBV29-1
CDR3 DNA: TGCAGCGTTGTGACAGTCTACGAGCAGTACTTC
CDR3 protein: CSVVTVYEQYF

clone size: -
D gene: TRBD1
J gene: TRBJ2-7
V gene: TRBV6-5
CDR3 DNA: TGTGCCAGCAGTCGGGACAGGGGAAACGAGCAGTACTTC
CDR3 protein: CASSRDRGNEQYF

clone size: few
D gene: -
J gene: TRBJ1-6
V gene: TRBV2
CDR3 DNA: TGTGCCAGCAGTGAGGAAAATGCGTGGAATTCACCCCTCCACTTT
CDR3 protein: CASSEENAWNSPLHF

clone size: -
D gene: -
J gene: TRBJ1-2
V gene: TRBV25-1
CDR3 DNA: TGTGCCAACCCAACTGGCTATGGCTACACCTTC
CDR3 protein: CANPTGYGYTF

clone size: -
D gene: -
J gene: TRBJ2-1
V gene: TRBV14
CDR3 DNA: TGTGCCAGCAGGAAAGCTGGGGATGAGCAGTTCTTC
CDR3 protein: CASRKAGDEQFF

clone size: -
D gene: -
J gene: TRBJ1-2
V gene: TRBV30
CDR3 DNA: TGTGCCTGGAGTGTAGGTGATGGCTATGGCTACACCTTC
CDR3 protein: CAWSVGDGYGYTF

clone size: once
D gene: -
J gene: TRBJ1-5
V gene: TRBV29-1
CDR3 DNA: TGCAGCGTTGTTTCTGGAAATAGCAATCAGCCCCAGCATTTT
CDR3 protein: CSVVSGNSNQPQHF

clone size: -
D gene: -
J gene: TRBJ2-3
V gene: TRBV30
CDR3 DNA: TGTGCCTGGAGGAAATACCCTAGCACAGATACGCAGTATTTT
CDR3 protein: CAWRKYPSTDTQYF

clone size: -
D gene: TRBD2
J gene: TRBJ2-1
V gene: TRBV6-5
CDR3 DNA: TGTGCCAGCAGTTACTCGACCCTAGCGGGAGGCAATGAGCAGTTCTTC
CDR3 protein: CASSYSTLAGGNEQFF

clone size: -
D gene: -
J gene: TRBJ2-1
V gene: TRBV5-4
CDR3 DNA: TGTGCCAGCAGCTTGAAGGCGGGCTCCTACAATGAGCAGTTCTTC
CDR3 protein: CASSLKAGSYNEQFF

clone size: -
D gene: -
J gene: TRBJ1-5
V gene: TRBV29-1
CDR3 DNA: TGCAGCGTTGAGCTCACGAGAGGCAATCAGCCCCAGCATTTT
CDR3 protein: CSVELTRGNQPQHF

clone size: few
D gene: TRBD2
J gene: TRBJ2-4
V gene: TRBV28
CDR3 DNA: TGTGCCAGCAGTACCACCGGGACTAGCGGGAGTTTCGCCAAAAACATTCAGTACTTC
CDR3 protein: CASSTTGTSGSFAKNIQYF

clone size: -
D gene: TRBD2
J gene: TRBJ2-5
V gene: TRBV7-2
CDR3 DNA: TGTGCCAGCAGCCTAAGAGCCCCTCCGGGACTAGATCTACAAGAGACCCAGTACTTC
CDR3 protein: CASSLRAPPGLDLQETQYF

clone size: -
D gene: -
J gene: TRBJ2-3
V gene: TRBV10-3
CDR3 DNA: TGTGCCATCAGTGAAAGGGACACAGATACGCAGTATTTT
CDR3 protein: CAISERDTDTQYF

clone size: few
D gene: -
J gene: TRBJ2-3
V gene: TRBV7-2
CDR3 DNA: TGTGCCAGCAGCTTAAATAGCGGAGGCCTTAGCACAGATACGCAGTATTTT
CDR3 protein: CASSLNSGGLSTDTQYF

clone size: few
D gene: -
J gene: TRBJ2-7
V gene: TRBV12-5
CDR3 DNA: TGTGCTAGCAGTCCCAGGGTCCTTAGCTCCTACGAGCAGTACTTC
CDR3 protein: CASSPRVLSSYEQYF

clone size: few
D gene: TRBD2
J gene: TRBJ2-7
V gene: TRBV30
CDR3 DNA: TGTGCCTGGAGTGTAGGCGGACTAGCGGGAGGCTACGAGCAGTACTTC
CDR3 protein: CAWSVGGLAGGYEQYF

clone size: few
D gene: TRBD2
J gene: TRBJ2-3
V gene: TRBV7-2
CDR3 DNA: TGTGCCAGCAGCTTTAGCGGGAGCACAGATACGCAGTATTTT
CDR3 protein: CASSFSGSTDTQYF

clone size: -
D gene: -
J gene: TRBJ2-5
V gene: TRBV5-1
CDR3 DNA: TGCGCCAGCAGCGGCGGACTATCTCAAGAGACCCAGTACTTC
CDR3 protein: CASSGGLSQETQYF

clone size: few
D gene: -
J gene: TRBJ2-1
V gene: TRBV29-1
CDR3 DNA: TGCAGCGTTGGGGGCTGGAGGGTTGAGCAGTTCTTC
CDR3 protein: CSVGGWRVEQFF

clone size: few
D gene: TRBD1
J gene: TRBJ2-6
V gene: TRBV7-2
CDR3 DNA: TGTGCCAACGAGGACAGGGCTGGGGCCAACGTCCTGACTTTC
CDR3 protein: CANEDRAGANVLTF

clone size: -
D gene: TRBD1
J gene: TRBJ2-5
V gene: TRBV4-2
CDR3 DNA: TGTGCCAGCAGCCAATGGGCAGGGGGCCTTCAAGAGACCCAGTACTTC
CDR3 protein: CASSQWAGGLQETQYF

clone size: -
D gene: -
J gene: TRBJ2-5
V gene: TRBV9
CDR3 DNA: TGTGCCAGCAGCCCTACGGACGGAGAGACCCAGTACTTC
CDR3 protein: CASSPTDGETQYF